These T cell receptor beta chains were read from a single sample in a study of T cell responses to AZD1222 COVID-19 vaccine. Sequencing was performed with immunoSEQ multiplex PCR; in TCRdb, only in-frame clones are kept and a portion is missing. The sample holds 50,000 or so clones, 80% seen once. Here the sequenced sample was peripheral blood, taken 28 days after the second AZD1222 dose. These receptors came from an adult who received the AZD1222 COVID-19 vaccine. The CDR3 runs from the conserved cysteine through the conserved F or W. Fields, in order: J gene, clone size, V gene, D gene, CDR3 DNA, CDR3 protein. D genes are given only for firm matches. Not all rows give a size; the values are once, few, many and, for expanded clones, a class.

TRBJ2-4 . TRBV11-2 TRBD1 TGTGCCAGCAGCCAAAGGGGGCCCGCCAAAAACATTCAGTACTTC CASSQRGPAKNIQYF
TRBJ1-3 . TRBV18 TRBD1 TGTGCCAGCTCACCAACTGGACAGGGGAACGGAAACACCATATATTTT CASSPTGQGNGNTIYF
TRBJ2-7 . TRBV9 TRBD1 TGTGCCAGCAGCCCCCGACAGGGGGTGGGGGAGCAGTACTTC CASSPRQGVGEQYF
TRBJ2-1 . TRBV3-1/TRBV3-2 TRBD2 TGTGCCAGCAGCCATGGACTAGCGGGGGGTTCCTACAATGAGCAGTTCTTC CASSHGLAGGSYNEQFF
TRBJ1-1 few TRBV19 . TGTGCCAGTAGTACAGGGAAAAGAGGTGAAGCTTTCTTT CASSTGKRGEAFF
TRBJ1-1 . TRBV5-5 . TGTGCCAGCAGCTTCTACGTTAACACTGAAGCTTTCTTT CASSFYVNTEAFF
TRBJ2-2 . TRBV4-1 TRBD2 TGCGCCAGCAGCCCGCGGGTAGCGGGAGGTATGAGGGAGCTGTTTTTT CASSPRVAGGMRELFF
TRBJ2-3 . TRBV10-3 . TGTGCCATCAGAGGGAGCGGATACACAGATACGCAGTATTTT CAIRGSGYTDTQYF
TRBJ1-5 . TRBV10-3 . TGTGCCACCACGGGTGGTCCCGGGACGGGGGGCAATCAGCCCCAGCATTTT CATTGGPGTGGNQPQHF
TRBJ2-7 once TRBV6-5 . TGTGCCAGATACAGGGATATCTACGAGCAGTACTTC CARYRDIYEQYF
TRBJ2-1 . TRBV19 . TGTGCCAGTAGAAGGGGGATTGAGCAGTTCTTC CASRRGIEQFF
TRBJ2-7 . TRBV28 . TGTGCCAGCAGCCAGTCTGGGGTCTCCTACGAGCAGTACTTC CASSQSGVSYEQYF
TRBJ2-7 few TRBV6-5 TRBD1 TGTGCCAGCAGTCGCTTCCGGGACAGTTCCTACGAGCAGTACTTC CASSRFRDSSYEQYF
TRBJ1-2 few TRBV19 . TGTGCCAGTAGTATAGACACCCGGGCCCCCCACCCCTATGGCTACACCTTC CASSIDTRAPHPYGYTF
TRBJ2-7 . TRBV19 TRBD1 TGTGCCAGCCGACAGACAGGGAGCAAGAACGAGCAGTACTTC CASRQTGSKNEQYF
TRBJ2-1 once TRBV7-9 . TGTGCCAGCAGCCCGGGGCCCAGCTCCTACAATGAGCAGTTCTTC CASSPGPSSYNEQFF
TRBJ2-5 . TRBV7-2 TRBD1 TGTGCCAGCAGCTCCCGGGACAGATTTTTCCAAGAGACCCAGTACTTC CASSSRDRFFQETQYF
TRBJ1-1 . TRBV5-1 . TGCGCCAGCAGCTTGGTCGGGGTGGACACTGAAGCTTTCTTT CASSLVGVDTEAFF
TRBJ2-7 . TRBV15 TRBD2 TGTGCCACCAGCAGAGCCACTGTAGCGGGAGACACCTACGAGCAGTACTTC CATSRATVAGDTYEQYF
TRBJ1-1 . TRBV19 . TGTGCCAGTAGTTGGGGGGCAAACACTGAAGCTTTCTTT CASSWGANTEAFF
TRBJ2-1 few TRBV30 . TGTGCCTGGACGTCCCTAGGGGACGCCTACAATGAGCAGTTCTTC CAWTSLGDAYNEQFF
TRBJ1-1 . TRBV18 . TGTGCCAGCTCACCCGGGGCGTTAGGCACTGAAGCTTTCTTT CASSPGALGTEAFF
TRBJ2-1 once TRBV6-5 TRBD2 TGTGCCACGACCCCTAGCGGGGCTACCTACAATGAGCAGTTCTTC CATTPSGATYNEQFF
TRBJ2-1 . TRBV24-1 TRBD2 TGTGCCACCAGTGAACCGAGCGGGAGGGGCGATGAGCAGTTCTTC CATSEPSGRGDEQFF
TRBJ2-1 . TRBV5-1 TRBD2 TGCGCCAGCAGGACTAGCGGGGGTTACCTCTACAATGAGCAGTTCTTC CASRTSGGYLYNEQFF
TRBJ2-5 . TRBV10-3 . TGTGCCATCTCGCGGGGCGGGCAAGAGACCCAGTACTTC CAISRGGQETQYF
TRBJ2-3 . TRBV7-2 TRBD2 TGTGCCAGCAGCAGACGGACTAGCGGAACCACAGATACGCAGTATTTT CASSRRTSGTTDTQYF
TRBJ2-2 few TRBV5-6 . TGTGCCAGCACCATTTGGGGGGACTCCCAACCCGGGGAGCTGTTTTTT CASTIWGDSQPGELFF
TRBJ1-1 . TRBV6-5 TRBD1 TGTGCCAGCAGAGAGACAGGGGGAACTGAAGCTTTCTTT CASRETGGTEAFF
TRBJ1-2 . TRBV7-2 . TGTGCCAGCAGCCCTTTTCGTGGAGATAACTATGGCTACACCTTC CASSPFRGDNYGYTF
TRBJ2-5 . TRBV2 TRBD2 TGTGCCACCTCGTTAGGGGGGCGGGGGGCAGGAGAGACCCAGTACTTC CATSLGGRGAGETQYF
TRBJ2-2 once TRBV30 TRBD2 TGTGCCTGGAGATTGAGCGGGACGAACACCGGGGAGCTGTTTTTT CAWRLSGTNTGELFF
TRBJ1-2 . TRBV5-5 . TGTGCCAGCAGTTACGGATTACTAAACTATGGCTACACCTTC CASSYGLLNYGYTF
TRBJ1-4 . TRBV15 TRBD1 TGTGCCACCAGCGACACAGGGGCCACTAATGAAAAACTGTTTTTT CATSDTGATNEKLFF
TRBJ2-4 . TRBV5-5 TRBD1 TGTGCCAGCAGCCCATTAAAAGTCGACAGGGTGGCCAAAAACATTCAGTACTTC CASSPLKVDRVAKNIQYF
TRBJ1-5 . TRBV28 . TGTGCCAGCAGTTTCTTAGACCCAAAGCAGCCCCAGCATTTT CASSFLDPKQPQHF
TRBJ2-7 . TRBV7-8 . TGTGCCAGCAGCTTAACGGGAGTCTCCTACGAGCAGTACTTC CASSLTGVSYEQYF
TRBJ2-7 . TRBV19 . TGTGCCAGTAGTGAACCGGGACTTAACTACGAGCAGTACTTC CASSEPGLNYEQYF
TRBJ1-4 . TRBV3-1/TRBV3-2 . TGTGCCAGCAGCCTTAATGAAAAACTGTTTTTT CASSLNEKLFF
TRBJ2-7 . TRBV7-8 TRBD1 TGTGCCAGCAGCTATAGGACAGGGAAGAATGAGCAGTACTTC CASSYRTGKNEQYF
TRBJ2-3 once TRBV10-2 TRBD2 TGCGCCAGCAGAAGCGGGGGGCGGAGCACAGATACGCAGTATTTT CASRSGGRSTDTQYF
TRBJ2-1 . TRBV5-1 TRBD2 TGCGCCAGCAGCTGGGTTAGCGGGAGAGGTGACAATGAGCAGTTCTTC CASSWVSGRGDNEQFF
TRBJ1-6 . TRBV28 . TGTGCCAGCAGTTTCCGGACAAATAATTCACCCCTCCACTTT CASSFRTNNSPLHF
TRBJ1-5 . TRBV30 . TGTGCCTGGAGTTCCGACAGCGGCAATCAGCCCCAGCATTTT CAWSSDSGNQPQHF
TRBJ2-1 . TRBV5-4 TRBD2 TGTGCCAGCAGCTTGGCCCGGACTAGCGGGGGGCGGAATGAGCAGTTCTTC CASSLARTSGGRNEQFF
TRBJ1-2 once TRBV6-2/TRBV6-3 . TGTGCCAGCAGTTACTCGAGGCTTGGCTACACCTTC CASSYSRLGYTF
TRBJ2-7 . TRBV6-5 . TGTGCCAGCAGTCCGGGACCGAACTACGAGCAGTACTTC CASSPGPNYEQYF
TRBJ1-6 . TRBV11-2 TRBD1 TGTGCCAGCAGCCAGACAGGGGGCGATTCACCCCTCCACTTT CASSQTGGDSPLHF